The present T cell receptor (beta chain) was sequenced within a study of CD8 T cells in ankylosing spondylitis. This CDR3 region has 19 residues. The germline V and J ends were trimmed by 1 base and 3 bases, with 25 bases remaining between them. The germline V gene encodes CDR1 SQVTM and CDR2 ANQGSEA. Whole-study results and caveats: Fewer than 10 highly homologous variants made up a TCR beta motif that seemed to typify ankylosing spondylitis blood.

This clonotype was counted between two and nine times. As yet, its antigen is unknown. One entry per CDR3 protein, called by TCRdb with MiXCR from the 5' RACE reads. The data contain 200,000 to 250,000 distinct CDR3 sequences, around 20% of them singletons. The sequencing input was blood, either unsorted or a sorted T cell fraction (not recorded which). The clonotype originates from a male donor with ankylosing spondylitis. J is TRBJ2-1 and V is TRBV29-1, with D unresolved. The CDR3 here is CSVEGTSLDPFPLYNEQFF. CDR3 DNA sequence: TGCAGCGTTGAAGGAACCAGCTTAGATCCCTTCCCGCTCTACAATGAGCAGTTCTTC.